The next 27 T cell receptor beta chains were all read from a single sample in a study of response to subunit inactivated influenza vaccine. TCRdb used MiXCR to reprocess the RT-PCR reads, holding one entry per CDR3 protein. The sample gives about 160,000 distinct CDR3 sequences, about a tenth of which show up once; roughly an eighth is in the top ten. The sequencing here drew on non-naive T cells sorted from PBMCs, taken roughly 6 weeks after vaccination. These receptor sequences come from a man aged 50-59 years who received an inactivated influenza vaccine.

This clonotype was seen more than once but under ten times. The V gene is TRBV3-1, the J gene TRBJ2-7; weak D call: TRBD1 (6 bases). Deletions cut 1 base from V and 3 bases from J, with 19 bases between. Germline CDR1 and CDR2: LGHDT and YNNKEL (reference sequence). The CDR3 totals 17 residues. The CDR3 here is CASSQGSFRDNVYEQYF. Here the CDR3 DNA reads TGTGCCAGCAGCCAAGGGAGTTTCCGGGACAACGTCTACGAGCAGTACTTC.

The chain recombines TRBV3-1 with TRBJ1-4, with D possibly TRBD1 on 5 matching bases. Germline lookup yields CDR1 LGHDT and CDR2 YNNKEL (reference sequence). With 4 bases removed from V and 7 bases from J, the gap between germline ends came to 13 bases. CDR3 length: 14 amino acids. CDR3 loop: CASSLQQGTEKLFF. The CDR3 bases are TGTGCCAGCAGCCTTCAGCAAGGGACTGAAAAACTGTTTTTT.

V usage is TRBV4-2 and J usage is TRBJ2-1; no definite D call. Trimming pared 0 bases from V and 9 bases from J, leaving 12 bases between. Germline V gene sequence: CDR1 LGHNA, CDR2 YNFKEQ. This CDR3 has 14 residues. The CDR3 DNA follows: TGTGCCAGCAGCCAAGATCTACCCCTGGGTGAGCAGTTCTTC. The encoded protein is CASSQDLPLGEQFF.

The chain joins TRBV20-1 to TRBJ2-4, with a possible D match to TRBD1 (5 bases). V was clipped by 3 bases and J by 7 bases, with 22 bases between them. This CDR3 is 16 amino acids long. CDR1 is DFQATT and CDR2 is SNEGSKA in the germline V gene (reference sequence). The CDR3 loop is CSASPFGGLKGNIQYF. The CDR3 nucleotides read TGCAGTGCTAGTCCATTTGGCGGCCTAAAGGGGAACATTCAGTACTTC.

This clonotype was seen a single time. The chain's CDR3 is CASSSYIGQGPQPQHF. The CDR3 region has the DNA TGTGCCAGCAGTTCCTACATCGGACAGGGGCCTCAGCCCCAGCATTTT. The J gene is TRBJ1-5, the V gene TRBV27; TRBD1 matches at 9 bases. CDR1 is MNHEY and CDR2 is SMNVEV in the germline V gene (reference sequence). V shed 4 bases and J 6 bases; nucleotides not matched to a gene: 10. This CDR3 is built from 16 residues.

This clonotype was seen at least ten times. The chain has TRBV18 and TRBJ2-1, with 8 bases that match TRBD1. CDR1 is KGHSH, CDR2 LQKENI, per germline. This CDR3 has 15 residues. Trimming cost V 0 bases and J 6 bases; bases outside gene matches: 4. CDR3 sequence: CASSPPEDRVNEQFF. CDR3 DNA: TGTGCCAGCTCACCACCGGAGGACAGGGTCAATGAGCAGTTCTTC.

This clonotype has only a few counts. This chain connects TRBV2 to TRBJ2-3; 7 nucleotides match TRBD1. The CDR3 is 15 residues long. CDR1 and CDR2 (germline): SNHLY, FYNNEI. Unmatched junction bases numbered 7, after V lost 6 bases and J lost 1 base. CDR3 sequence reads: CASRETGAGTDTQYF. The CDR3, as DNA: TGTGCCAGCAGGGAAACAGGGGCCGGCACAGATACGCAGTATTTT.

The chain links TRBV29-1 to TRBJ1-2; D unresolved. With 1 base removed from V and 8 bases from J, the gap between germline ends came to 2 bases. CDR3 length: 9 residues. The germline V gene has CDR1 SQVTM and CDR2 ANQGSEA. CDR3 coding DNA: TGCAGCGTTGAAGGCGGCTACACCTTC. As protein: CSVEGGYTF.

The chain employs TRBV6-1 and TRBJ2-5; the match to TRBD2 covers 7 bases. The CDR3 consists of 14 residues. After removal of 6 bases from V and 7 bases from J, the junction contained 11 bases not matched to a gene. Per the germline V gene, CDR1 is MNHNS and CDR2 is SASEGT. CDR3 DNA sequence: TGTGCCAGCAGACCTCTAGCGGAAACTTCGACCCAGTACTTC. As protein: CASRPLAETSTQYF.

This clonotype was found many times. The V and J genes are TRBV20-1 and TRBJ2-1, with TRBD2 matching 10 bases. V lost 0 bases to trimming and J lost 8 bases; unmatched junction nucleotides: 7. The germline V gene has CDR1 DFQATT and CDR2 SNEGSKA (reference sequence). The length of the CDR3 is 15 residues. The CDR3 sequence is CSARDLAGVGDEQFF. Written as DNA, the CDR3 is TGCAGTGCTAGAGATCTAGCGGGGGTGGGCGATGAGCAGTTCTTC.

The J gene is TRBJ2-3, the V gene TRBV28; possibly TRBD2 for D (6 bases). The CDR3 runs to 14 residues. The germline gives CDR1 MDHEN, CDR2 SYDVKM. V lost 4 bases, J lost 1 base, and 9 bases lay in between. CDR3 nucleotides: TGTGCCAGCAGTTGGGGAGGCGGCACAGATACGCAGTATTTT. Its translation is CASSWGGGTDTQYF.

This clonotype was picked up many times. The CDR3 nucleotides read TGTGCCAGCAGCTTAGCGTTTATAGATCAGCAGTACTTC. Amino acid sequence: CASSLAFIDQQYF. The V gene is TRBV11-2, the J gene TRBJ2-7, with no clear D. V was cut by 1 base and J by 8 bases, with 12 bases left in between. The CDR3 consists of 13 residues. Germline lookup yields CDR1 SGHAT and CDR2 FQNNGV.

The chain is built from TRBV15 and TRBJ1-2, with no clear D. V was trimmed by 0 bases and J by 4 bases, leaving 6 bases between them. There are 13 residues in the CDR3. Germline V gene sequence: CDR1 LNHNV, CDR2 YYDKDF (reference sequence). The CDR3 DNA is TGTGCCACCAGCAGAGATCGTATCTATGGCTACACCTTC. It codes for CATSRDRIYGYTF.

The chain couples TRBV3-1 to TRBJ2-3, with 7 positions matching TRBD2. This CDR3 has 14 residues. J was trimmed by 8 bases and V by 0 bases; bases with no gene match: 5. Germline CDR1 is LGHDT and CDR2 is YNNKEL (reference sequence). CDR3 in amino acids: CASSQDAGVGTQYF. In DNA form, the CDR3 reads TGTGCCAGCAGCCAAGACGCGGGGGTAGGTACGCAGTATTTT.

V usage is TRBV7-6 and J usage is TRBJ2-5; 7 nucleotides match TRBD1. Germline V gives CDR1 SGHVS, CDR2 FNYEAQ. The CDR3 is made up of 14 amino acids. The junction had 6 bases not matched to a gene; V was cut back by 5 bases and J by 3 bases. The CDR3 region is CASSRGQVKETQYF. CDR3 nucleotide sequence: TGTGCCAGCAGCCGCGGACAGGTTAAAGAGACCCAGTACTTC.

This clonotype came up a few times. The J gene is TRBJ2-3, the V gene TRBV2; weak D call: TRBD2 (5 bases). Trimming took off 4 bases at V and 5 bases at J, with 7 bases between the two ends. The CDR3 covers 12 residues. Per germline, CDR1 SNHLY and CDR2 FYNNEI. For the CDR3, the DNA is TGTGCCAGCAGTGTCGCGGGAGATACGCAGTATTTT. This gives the protein CASSVAGDTQYF.

The chain is built from TRBV11-2 and TRBJ2-6, with D maybe TRBD2 (6 bases). Germline CDR1 reads SGHAT; CDR2 reads FQNNGV. This CDR3 region has 16 residues. V shed 5 bases and J shed 6 bases, with 17 bases lying between them. The CDR3 bases are TGTGCCAGCAGCCGCGGACTACTCTTAGAGGCCAACGTCCTGACTTTC. Protein sequence: CASSRGLLLEANVLTF.

This clonotype was counted a few times. This rearrangement joins TRBV20-1 to TRBJ2-7, with 14 bases fitting TRBD2. Germline CDR1 reads DFQATT; CDR2 reads SNEGSKA (reference sequence). This CDR3 is 14 amino acids long. V lost 6 bases to trimming and J lost 6 bases; unmatched junction nucleotides: 7. CDR3 in DNA: TGCAGTGCAGCACCGGGACTAGCGGGAGCCGAGCAGTACTTC. Translation: CSAAPGLAGAEQYF.

V is TRBV20-1 and J is TRBJ2-5, with 11 bases lining up with TRBD2. CDR3 length: 19 amino acids. CDR1 and CDR2 from the germline V gene are DFQATT and SNEGSKA (reference sequence). J was trimmed by 1 base and V by 3 bases; bases with no gene match: 16. CDR3 sequence reads: CSASPPPGTSGGFQETQYF. As DNA, the CDR3 is TGCAGTGCTAGCCCCCCCCCGGGTACTAGCGGGGGATTCCAAGAGACCCAGTACTTC.

This clonotype has just a few counts. CDR3 region: CASSSPGLNQPQHF. The CDR3 coding sequence is TGTGCCAGCAGTTCACCGGGCCTAAATCAGCCCCAGCATTTT. The chain joins TRBV12-3 or TRBV12-4 to TRBJ1-5; no reliable D call. V shed 4 bases and J shed 4 bases, with 11 bases lying between them. This CDR3 has 14 residues.

This clonotype appeared a few times. This chain uses TRBV12-3 or TRBV12-4 with TRBJ2-4; D unresolved. The CDR3 is made up of 13 amino acids. Trimming left V 7 bases short and J 8 bases short, with 15 bases between. The CDR3, as DNA: TGTGCCAGCACCCCCCTGGGTATGGACATTCAGTACTTC. Translation: CASTPLGMDIQYF.

As DNA, the CDR3 is TGTGCCAGCAGCTCCCCCTGGGAATACGAGCAGTACTTC. Residues: CASSSPWEYEQYF. V usage is TRBV7-8 and J usage is TRBJ2-7; no definite D call. The CDR3 consists of 13 residues. V was shortened by 4 bases and J by 4 bases, with 11 bases between the two germline ends. Germline CDR1 is SGHVS and CDR2 is FQNEAQ.

This clonotype has at least ten counts. The rearrangement links TRBV5-1 to TRBJ2-3, with TRBD2 as a possible D gene (5 bases). V lost 2 bases and J lost 2, with 9 bases in between. The length of the CDR3 is 14 residues. In germline, CDR1 is SGHRS, CDR2 YFSETQ. The CDR3 sequence: CASSLAVPTDTQYF. The CDR3 DNA reads TGCGCCAGCAGCTTAGCGGTACCCACAGATACGCAGTATTTT.

This clonotype was counted a few times. The gene calls are TRBV5-1 and TRBJ2-3, with a tentative D call TRBD2 (5 bases). This CDR3 contains 15 residues. The ends were cut back, 1 base at V and 6 bases at J, with 15 bases in the middle. Germline-derived CDR1 and CDR2 are SGHRS and YFSETQ. The CDR3 loop reads CASSLNGETLDTQYF. For the CDR3, the DNA is TGCGCCAGCAGCTTGAACGGGGAAACCCTCGATACGCAGTATTTT.

This clonotype was recorded many times. The chain has TRBV5-1 and TRBJ2-2; the D gene is possibly TRBD2 (6 bases). V lost 4 bases to trimming and J lost 4 bases, with 23 bases between them. CDR3 length equals 18 residues. The V gene's germline CDR1 is SGHRS and CDR2 YFSETQ. Here the CDR3 DNA reads TGCGCCAGCAGCCCGGACGGTAGCGGAAATGGGGGCACCGGGGAGCTGTTTTTT. Its protein product is CASSPDGSGNGGTGELFF.

This clonotype was detected ten times or more. The chain recombines TRBV5-1 with TRBJ2-7; the match to TRBD2 covers 11 bases. Trimming at V came to 4 bases and at J to 4 bases, leaving 4 bases not matched to a gene. The V gene's germline CDR1 is SGHRS and CDR2 YFSETQ. The CDR3 totals 14 residues. The CDR3 reads CASSRGTSGYEQYF. Written as DNA, the CDR3 is TGCGCCAGCAGCAGAGGGACTAGCGGATACGAGCAGTACTTC.

This clonotype was counted at least ten times. The J gene is TRBJ1-5, the V gene TRBV12-3 or TRBV12-4; D gene uncertain. This CDR3 has 14 amino acids. V gave up 1 base and J gave up 3 bases, with 7 bases separating them. CDR3 loop: CASSLGPPNQPQHF. The DNA for the CDR3 is TGTGCCAGCAGTTTAGGGCCCCCCAATCAGCCCCAGCATTTT.